This T cell receptor beta chain is from a study of blood T cell repertoires in COVID-19. Study-wide background: T cells, B-cell-depleted T cells, or PBMCs supplied cDNA or gDNA.

J was trimmed by 1 base and V by 0 bases; bases with no gene match: 9. The length of the CDR3 is 17 residues. Per the germline V gene, CDR1 is SGHKS and CDR2 is YYEKEE (reference sequence). Study processing details: Nucleated cell number was recorded as an estimate derived from reference gene primer amplification. Only in-frame clones appear in the TCRdb table, and some are missing; sequencing was by immunoSEQ multiplex PCR. V, J and clone size were drawn from that table, and D and trimming were deduced from the DNA. The sample yields roughly 68,000 clones, approximately 90% seen once. The sequencing input was peripheral blood. The chain couples TRBV5-5 to TRBJ2-7, with 8 bases lining up with TRBD1. The clonotype originates from a woman aged 45-59 years with COVID-19, enrolled during active disease. This chain's CDR3 is CASSLVGQGRGSYEQYF. The CDR3 coding sequence is TGTGCCAGCAGCTTGGTAGGACAGGGAAGGGGATCCTACGAGCAGTACTTC.